This record covers a single T cell receptor (beta chain). This entry is derived from a study of blood T cells in healthy people across ages. The CDR3 runs 14 residues. Germline-derived CDR1 and CDR2 are SGHDT and YYEEEE. Trimming stripped 0 bases from V and 4 bases from J, with 10 bases between. The use of a sample-barcoded 5' primer and a J-beta primer mix characterized a second PCR of roughly 7 to 12 cycles. MiXCR was run by TCRdb on the 5' RACE reads, yielding one entry per CDR3 protein. The table includes about 1.4 million distinct CDR3 sequences, roughly 64% detected once. Input material: blood. The TCR sequence derives from a man between 18 and 35 years old in good health. The chain carries TRBV5-6 and TRBJ1-2; D not certain. The DNA for the CDR3 is TGTGCCAGCAGCTTGGGGGAGGAGATCTATGGCTACACCTTC. Protein product: CASSLGEEIYGYTF.